The 17 T cell receptor beta chains presented below share a single source sample, sequenced in a study of shared clonotypes between healthy human individuals. CD8 cells classed as naive were CD45RO-negative and positively selected for CCR7, excluding terminally differentiated effector memory CD45RA+ cells. Profiled with immunoSEQ multiplex PCR; TCRdb holds only in-frame clones, not every one. The sample records about 2.1 million clones, approximately 94% being singletons. Sequencing input: naive CD8+ T cells from PBMCs. These receptors were obtained from a man in his late teens or twenties in good health. Some clones in this sample may be carry-over from other donors' samples.

J is TRBJ1-2 and V is TRBV5-4, with D unclear. Trimming cost V 1 base and J 3 bases, with 10 bases left between them. Germline-derived CDR1 and CDR2 are SGHNT and YYREEE (reference sequence). There are 14 residues in the CDR3. CDR3 in amino acids: CASSLNGIDYGYTF. The CDR3 DNA is TGTGCCAGCAGCTTGAACGGGATCGACTATGGCTACACCTTC.

V gene TRBV30 combines with J gene TRBJ1-2, with a possible D match to TRBD1 (5 bases). Looked up from germline, CDR1 is GTSNPN and CDR2 is SVGIG (reference sequence). This CDR3 region has 13 residues. V lost 2 bases and J 6 bases, leaving 13 bases between the germline ends. The CDR3 region has the DNA TGTGCCTGGAGTCTCGGGGGGGGACATGGCTACACCTTC. It specifies CAWSLGGGHGYTF.

The chain employs TRBV19 and TRBJ1-2, with 7 bases lining up with TRBD1. The CDR3 contains 15 residues. V shed 4 bases, J shed 0 bases, and the junction held 5 bases outside the gene matches. Germline V gene lookup returns CDR1 LNHDA and CDR2 SQIVND (reference sequence). The CDR3 DNA reads TGTGCCAGTAGTAGATGGGACAGCACTAACTATGGCTACACCTTC. It encodes CASSRWDSTNYGYTF.

The chain carries TRBV27 and TRBJ2-2; 9 bases are a match to TRBD2. Germline V gives CDR1 MNHEY, CDR2 SMNVEV (reference sequence). J gave up 1 base and V 6 bases, and 3 bases lay outside the gene matches. The CDR3 spans 15 residues. The CDR3 region is CASSPSGVNTGELFF. As DNA, the CDR3 is TGTGCCAGCAGCCCTAGCGGGGTGAACACCGGGGAGCTGTTTTTT.

In its sample, this clone was seen once. V gene TRBV7-8 combines with J gene TRBJ2-7; D uncertain. V gave up 5 bases and J gave up 3 bases, with 14 bases separating them. Germline V gene lookup returns CDR1 SGHVS and CDR2 FQNEAQ. This CDR3 region has 14 residues. CDR3 nucleotide sequence: TGTGCCAGCAGCCCTAGGACCGACAACTACGAGCAGTACTTC. Amino acid sequence: CASSPRTDNYEQYF.

V is TRBV7-3 and J is TRBJ2-7; 11 positions match TRBD1. J was trimmed by 5 bases and V by 4 bases; bases with no gene match: 4. CDR1 is SGHTA, CDR2 FQGTGA, per germline. This CDR3 has 14 amino acids. CDR3 bases: TGTGCCAGCAGCTCCGGACAGGGGGCAAACGAGCAGTACTTC. It specifies CASSSGQGANEQYF.

V gene TRBV7-2 combines with J gene TRBJ1-1; TRBD1 aligns across 8 bases. The J segment lost 4 bases and the V segment lost 6 bases, leaving 10 bases of the junction unmatched. The germline V gene has CDR1 SGHTA and CDR2 FQGNSA. The length of the CDR3 is 15 residues. In DNA, the CDR3 is TGTGCCAGCAGGTCCGGACAGGGAGGGGGCACTGAAGCTTTCTTT. Translation: CASRSGQGGGTEAFF. Combining the CDR3 with reference TRBV7-2 and TRBJ1-1 gives the whole variable domain GAGVSQSPSNKVTEKGKDVELRCDPISGHTALYWYRQSLGQGLEFLIYFQGNSAPDKSGLPSDRFSAERTGGSVSTLTIQRTQQEDSAVYLCASRSGQGGGTEAFFGQGTRLTVV.

The chain joins TRBV7-2 to TRBJ2-1; D unresolved. The V and J ends lost 5 bases and 0 bases respectively, with 11 bases between them. Germline V gene lookup returns CDR1 SGHTA and CDR2 FQGNSA. The CDR3 contains 15 residues. The CDR3 loop is CASSTLRSSYNEQFF. Here the CDR3 DNA reads TGTGCCAGCAGCACCCTCAGGTCCTCCTACAATGAGCAGTTCTTC.

The table lists this clone with a few counts. V and J are TRBV10-1 and TRBJ1-5; a possible D gene is TRBD1 (5 bases). CDR1 is WNHNN and CDR2 is SYGVQD in the germline V gene (reference sequence). V was shortened by 4 bases and J by 0 bases, with 10 bases between the two germline ends. The CDR3 has 15 residues. CDR3 nucleotide sequence: TGCGCCAGCAGTGGACAGTCACTTAGCAATCAGCCCCAGCATTTT. It codes for CASSGQSLSNQPQHF.

J is TRBJ1-1 and V is TRBV27; 7 positions match TRBD1. Germline lookup yields CDR1 MNHEY and CDR2 SMNVEV (reference sequence). CDR3 length: 14 amino acids. Trimming cost V 2 bases and J 1 base; bases outside gene matches: 1. CDR3 in amino acids: CASSLQGENTEAFF. CDR3 bases: TGTGCCAGCAGTTTACAGGGGGAGAACACTGAAGCTTTCTTT.

With regard to this clone: Within the sample, other DNA sequences also encode this same CDR3. This chain connects TRBV28 to TRBJ2-5, with a weak D call TRBD2 (5 bases). This CDR3 spans 12 amino acids. Trimming left V 4 bases short and J 5 bases short, with 8 bases between. CDR1 is MDHEN and CDR2 is SYDVKM in the germline V gene. Here the CDR3 reads CASSSRGETQYF. The CDR3 DNA follows: TGTGCCAGCAGTTCCCGCGGGGAGACCCAGTACTTC.

Note on this clone: The same CDR3 also results from other DNA sequences found in this sample. The chain links TRBV27 to TRBJ2-7, with 7 bases lining up with TRBD2. From germline, CDR1 is MNHEY and CDR2 SMNVEV (reference sequence). The CDR3 spans 14 residues. J gave up 4 bases and V 5 bases, and 8 bases lay outside the gene matches. For the CDR3, the DNA is TGTGCCAGCAGTCCCCGGGGAGGGAGGTACGAGCAGTACTTC. As protein: CASSPRGGRYEQYF.

The chain recombines TRBV7-3 with TRBJ1-2; a possible D gene is TRBD1 (6 bases). Germline values: CDR1 SGHTA, CDR2 FQGTGA. The CDR3 consists of 14 residues. The ends were cut back, 0 bases at V and 3 bases at J, with 8 bases in the middle. CDR3 bases: TGTGCCAGCAGCTTAACGGGGGGCGACTATGGCTACACCTTC. Translated, it gives CASSLTGGDYGYTF.

The chain uses TRBV19 and TRBJ2-1; 7 nucleotides line up with TRBD2. This CDR3 is 14 amino acids long. Germline loops: CDR1 LNHDA, CDR2 SQIVND (reference sequence). The J segment lost 5 bases and the V segment lost 6 bases, leaving 7 bases of the junction unmatched. CDR3 nucleotides: TGTGCCAGTAGCCCGGGACTAACAAACAATGAGCAGTTCTTC. It codes for CASSPGLTNNEQFF.

The V gene is TRBV9, the J gene TRBJ1-4; 8 bases match TRBD1. This CDR3 region has 14 residues. Germline-derived CDR1 and CDR2 are SGDLS and YYNGEE. With V trimmed by 4 bases and J by 8 bases, 7 bases remained unmatched. The CDR3 here is CASSPWTGLEKLFF. CDR3 bases: TGTGCCAGCAGCCCATGGACAGGGCTAGAAAAACTGTTTTTT.

The count of this clone is one. The chain couples TRBV28 to TRBJ1-2; unclear D gene. Trimming cost V 4 bases and J 2 bases, with 8 bases left between them. Germline V gene sequence: CDR1 MDHEN, CDR2 SYDVKM. The CDR3 is made up of 13 amino acids. The CDR3, as DNA: TGTGCCAGCAGTTCGCGAGCGAACTATGGCTACACCTTC. It translates to CASSSRANYGYTF.

This chain links TRBV28 with TRBJ2-1; weak D call: TRBD1 (5 bases). Trimming shortened V by 5 bases and J by 6 bases, and 23 bases separated the two germline ends. The CDR3 runs 17 residues. CDR1 MDHEN and CDR2 SYDVKM come from the germline V gene. The DNA of the CDR3 is TGTGCCAGCAGTCCCCTTCTTGGCGGCAGGGTGAGCAATGAGCAGTTCTTC. Protein: CASSPLLGGRVSNEQFF.